These 32 T cell receptor beta chains came from one sample sequenced in a study of T cell responses to AZD1222 COVID-19 vaccine. Here immunoSEQ multiplex PCR was the method, and the copy in TCRdb shows in-frame clones only, minus some. The sample has 85,000 to 100,000 clones; just over 85% are singletons. The specimen comprised peripheral blood, sampled on day 0 of AZD1222 vaccination. These receptors came from an adult in good health.

The chain recombines TRBV6-1 with TRBJ1-5, with D unresolved. This CDR3 spans 13 amino acids. CDR1 is MNHNS and CDR2 is SASEGT in the germline V gene. V lost 1 base and J 11 bases, leaving 12 bases between the germline ends. The CDR3 here is CASSEGSASAQHF. CDR3 nucleotide sequence: TGTGCCAGCAGTGAAGGGTCGGCCTCCGCCCAGCATTTT.

The rearrangement links TRBV7-3 to TRBJ2-1, with 10 positions matching TRBD2. Trimming removed 6 bases from V and 8 bases from J; junction bases left unmatched: 10. Germline loops: CDR1 SGHTA, CDR2 FQGTGA. The CDR3 totals 15 residues. CDR3: CASRSGTSEAHEQFF. CDR3 DNA sequence: TGTGCCAGCAGATCCGGGACTAGCGAGGCCCATGAGCAGTTCTTC.

The CDR3 nucleotides are TGTGCCACCAGCAGAGATCTGACTACCCAAGGTGAGCAGTTCTTC. Protein product: CATSRDLTTQGEQFF. The rearrangement uses TRBV15 and TRBJ2-1; perhaps TRBD2 as D (5 bases). Trimming removed 0 bases at V and 9 bases at J, with 15 bases between. The CDR3 runs 15 residues. In germline, CDR1 is LNHNV, CDR2 YYDKDF (reference sequence).

About this clone itself: One junction end disagrees with the germline gene, perhaps due to a read error. The V call is TRBV2, the J call TRBJ1-4; no definite D call. Germline loops: CDR1 SNHLY, CDR2 FYNNEI. The CDR3 runs to 14 residues. The CDR3 DNA sequence: TGTGCCAGCAGTGAAACGAGTTTGGGGTCGCAAACTGTTTTT. It codes for CASSETSLGSQTVF. The full variable domain, completed using reference TRBV2 and TRBJ1-4, is EPEVTQTPSHQVTQMGQEVILRCVPISNHLYFYWYRQILGQKVEFLVSFYNNEISEKSEIFDDQFSVERPDGSNFTLKIRSTKLEDSAMYFCASSETSLGSQTVFGSGTQLSVL.

This clone has only a few counts. J is TRBJ2-7 and V is TRBV6-5, with unresolved D. The CDR3 spans 14 residues. The V end was cut by 2 bases, the J end by 3 bases, with 11 bases between. Per the germline V gene, CDR1 is MNHEY and CDR2 is SVGAGI. CDR3 in DNA: TGTGCCAGCAGTTACGCCACAGTTAACTACGAGCAGTACTTC. As protein: CASSYATVNYEQYF.

This chain uses TRBV7-9 with TRBJ2-1; no firm D call. CDR1 is SEHNR, CDR2 FQNEAQ, per germline (reference sequence). The V and J ends lost 2 bases and 4 bases respectively, with 6 bases between them. The CDR3 contains 13 residues. The CDR3 DNA follows: TGTGCCAGCAGCTTATATACATACAATGAGCAGTTCTTC. Translating gives CASSLYTYNEQFF. Combining the CDR3 with reference TRBV7-9 and TRBJ2-1 gives the whole variable domain DTGVSQNPRHKITKRGQNVTFRCDPISEHNRLYWYRQTLGQGPEFLTYFQNEAQLEKSRLLSDRFSAERPKGSFSTLEIQRTEQGDSAMYLCASSLYTYNEQFFGPGTRLTVL.

On this clone itself: A junction boundary mismatches the germline segment, possibly from a read error. The rearrangement uses TRBV30 and TRBJ2-3; 7 bases are a match to TRBD1. This CDR3 has 12 residues. Germline-derived CDR1 and CDR2 are GTSNPN and SVGIG (reference sequence). CDR3 nucleotide sequence: TGTGCCTGGAGTGCCGGGACAGCTACGCAGTATTTT. Protein: CAWSAGTATQYF.

The chain carries TRBV6-1 and TRBJ2-1; 10 nucleotides line up with TRBD2. Germline-derived CDR1 and CDR2 are MNHNS and SASEGT. The CDR3 has 15 residues. Trimming cost V 3 bases and J 6 bases; bases outside gene matches: 5. CDR3 residues: CASSEEGLATNEQFF. Written as DNA, the CDR3 is TGTGCCAGCAGTGAGGAGGGACTAGCGACCAATGAGCAGTTCTTC.

This clone was detected only once. This sequence joins TRBV11-1 and TRBJ2-7; 8 bases align to TRBD2. CDR3 length: 14 residues. J gave up 0 bases and V 3 bases, and 1 base lay outside the gene matches. Germline CDR1 and CDR2: SGHAT and FQDESV (reference sequence). As DNA, the CDR3 is TGTGCCAGCAGCTTTACTAGCGGCTCCTACGAGCAGTACTTC. Translation gives CASSFTSGSYEQYF.

The chain employs TRBV30 and TRBJ1-2; weak D call: TRBD1 (6 bases). This CDR3 is 13 amino acids long. Germline CDR1 GTSNPN, CDR2 SVGIG (reference sequence). Trimming pared 2 bases from V and 6 bases from J, leaving 13 bases between. The CDR3 region is CAWSQEDSHGYTF. The CDR3 nucleotides read TGTGCCTGGAGTCAAGAGGACAGCCATGGCTACACCTTC.

The chain recombines TRBV9 with TRBJ2-1, with TRBD2 matching over 7 bases. The germline V gene has CDR1 SGDLS and CDR2 YYNGEE. The V gene end was trimmed by 0 bases and the J gene end by 1 base; junction bases not matched to a gene: 4. The CDR3 contains 16 residues. The CDR3 sequence: CASSVGGGRSYNEQFF. CDR3 DNA sequence: TGTGCCAGCAGCGTAGGGGGCGGGAGATCCTACAATGAGCAGTTCTTC.

The V gene is TRBV19, the J gene TRBJ2-7, with TRBD2 matching 9 bases. CDR1 and CDR2 from the germline V gene are LNHDA and SQIVND (reference sequence). J lost 4 bases, V lost 2 bases, and 6 bases had no gene match. This CDR3 is 15 amino acids long. The CDR3 DNA reads TGTGCCAGTAGTATACAAGCTAGCGGGGTATACGAGCAGTACTTC. Encoded protein: CASSIQASGVYEQYF.

This chain links TRBV19 with TRBJ2-1; D gene unclear. Deletions cut 6 bases from V and 8 bases from J, with 11 bases between. CDR1 and CDR2 (germline): LNHDA, SQIVND (reference sequence). The CDR3 extends over 12 amino acids. The CDR3 reads CASSPPRDEQFF. CDR3 coding DNA: TGTGCCAGTAGCCCCCCCCGGGATGAGCAGTTCTTC.

V usage is TRBV6-1 and J usage is TRBJ2-1; 12 positions match TRBD2. The germline V gene encodes CDR1 MNHNS and CDR2 SASEGT. V dropped 2 bases and J dropped 10; count of bases not matched to a gene: 9. CDR3 length: 16 residues. The CDR3 spells CASSEPLLAGGREQFF. In DNA form, the CDR3 reads TGTGCCAGCAGTGAACCCCTCCTAGCGGGGGGGCGGGAGCAGTTCTTC.

This chain uses TRBV27 with TRBJ1-1, with 10 nucleotides matching TRBD1. This CDR3 region has 15 residues. CDR1 and CDR2 (germline): MNHEY, SMNVEV (reference sequence). J was trimmed by 1 base and V by 3 bases; bases with no gene match: 2. This CDR3 is CASSLDRGRNTEAFF. CDR3 DNA: TGTGCCAGCAGTTTGGACAGGGGGAGGAACACTGAAGCTTTCTTT.

This sequence joins TRBV20-1 and TRBJ1-3; D is ambiguous. Between the trimmed V and J ends, which lost 3 bases and 1 base, there was a span of 7 bases. The CDR3 extends over 13 amino acids. Germline V gene sequence: CDR1 DFQATT, CDR2 SNEGSKA (reference sequence). The CDR3, as DNA: TGCAGTGCTAGTGAGGAGTCTGGAAACACCATATATTTT. Translating gives CSASEESGNTIYF.

This CDR3 is CARSSSDREAFF. The CDR3 DNA reads as TGTGCCAGAAGCTCCTCGGACAGGGAAGCTTTCTTT. The chain combines TRBV5-3 with TRBJ1-1, with TRBD1 matching over 7 bases. TRBV5-3 is filed as an ORF, its function uncertain. Trimming cost V 3 bases and J 8 bases; bases outside gene matches: 4. The CDR3 loop spans 12 amino acids.

J is TRBJ1-1 and V is TRBV28, with D unresolved. The germline V gene encodes CDR1 MDHEN and CDR2 SYDVKM. Between the trimmed V and J ends, which lost 5 bases and 8 bases, there was a span of 9 bases. The CDR3 consists of 11 residues. In DNA, the CDR3 is TGTGCCAGCAGTCTGAAATTGGAAGCTTTCTTT. Translated, it gives CASSLKLEAFF.

The genes are TRBV28 and TRBJ1-5; D not certain. Per the germline V gene, CDR1 is MDHEN and CDR2 is SYDVKM. CDR3 length equals 15 residues. Trimming cost V 1 base and J 11 bases, with 18 bases left between them. CDR3: CASSLSGKFSPTQHF. As DNA, the CDR3 is TGTGCCAGCAGTTTATCGGGCAAGTTCAGTCCGACCCAGCATTTT.

The rearrangement uses TRBV11-3 and TRBJ2-5; TRBD1 or TRBD2 may be the D gene (5 bases each). V shed 1 base and J shed 6 bases, with 12 bases lying between them. The CDR3 has 14 residues. The germline V gene encodes CDR1 SGHNT and CDR2 YENEEA. CDR3 region: CASSLGPQGQTQYF. CDR3 in DNA: TGTGCCAGCAGCTTAGGGCCCCAGGGACAGACCCAGTACTTC.

Comments on this clone: Other DNA sequences of this sample code for an identical CDR3. This rearrangement joins TRBV24-1 to TRBJ1-5, with D perhaps matching TRBD1 (5 bases). V lost 9 bases to trimming and J lost 5 bases, with 13 bases between them. The CDR3 spans 13 residues. From germline, CDR1 is KGHDR and CDR2 SFDVKD. This CDR3 reads CATSDRGDQPQHF. The CDR3 nucleotides are TGTGCCACCTCCGACAGAGGGGATCAGCCCCAGCATTTT.

The chain uses TRBV5-1 and TRBJ2-5, with D tentatively TRBD2 (6 bases). Germline V gives CDR1 SGHRS, CDR2 YFSETQ. The length of the CDR3 is 13 residues. V was shortened by 4 bases and J by 3 bases, with 10 bases between the two germline ends. The CDR3 nucleotides are TGCGCCAGCAGCCCCGGGAGTGAAGAGACCCAGTACTTC. Protein: CASSPGSEETQYF.

CDR3 sequence reads: CASKSGNRTDTQYF. CDR3 DNA sequence: TGTGCCAGCAAAAGCGGTAATCGCACAGATACGCAGTATTTT. V gene TRBV7-9 combines with J gene TRBJ2-3; tentatively, D is TRBD2 (5 bases). CDR1 is SEHNR, CDR2 FQNEAQ, per germline (reference sequence). V gave up 7 bases and J gave up 1 base, with 12 bases separating them. The CDR3 consists of 14 residues.

The J gene is TRBJ2-5, the V gene TRBV3-1 (or the pseudogene TRBV3-2), with TRBD1 matching over 8 bases. V lost 6 bases, J lost 3 bases, and 0 bases stayed unmatched. Germline V gives CDR1 LGHDT, CDR2 YNNKEL (reference sequence). The CDR3 spans 12 residues. The chain's CDR3 is CASRTGEETQYF. As DNA, the CDR3 is TGTGCCAGCAGGACAGGGGAAGAGACCCAGTACTTC.

The CDR3 DNA reads TGTGCCAGCAGCTTGACAGAGGACACTGAAGCTTTCTTT. Translating it yields CASSLTEDTEAFF. The V and J genes are TRBV7-2 and TRBJ1-1, with D tentatively TRBD1 (5 bases). Germline V gene sequence: CDR1 SGHTA, CDR2 FQGNSA. The CDR3 length is 13 residues. V lost 3 bases to trimming and J lost 3 bases, with 8 bases between them.

V usage is TRBV9 and J usage is TRBJ2-7, with D tentatively TRBD2 (6 bases). CDR1 is SGDLS and CDR2 is YYNGEE in the germline V gene. The CDR3 spans 14 residues. V lost 4 bases and J lost 6, with 17 bases in between. The chain's CDR3 is CASSPGDLPGEQYF. The CDR3 DNA reads TGTGCCAGCAGCCCGGGGGACTTGCCAGGCGAGCAGTACTTC.

The chain joins TRBV6-5 to TRBJ1-6, with D unresolved. Germline lookup yields CDR1 MNHEY and CDR2 SVGAGI. This CDR3 spans 12 amino acids. V was pared by 7 bases and J by 7 bases, with 8 bases between. The CDR3 region is CASNIGNSPLHF. The CDR3 DNA follows: TGTGCCAGCAATATCGGGAATTCACCCCTCCACTTT.

This chain uses TRBV19 with TRBJ1-5; D perhaps matches TRBD1 (6 bases). This CDR3 has 15 amino acids. CDR1 and CDR2 (germline): LNHDA, SQIVND (reference sequence). V was shortened by 6 bases and J by 2 bases, with 14 bases between the two germline ends. Here the CDR3 DNA reads TGTGCCAGTAGAGCTTCGGGGGGCGGCAATCAGCCCCAGCATTTT. Residues: CASRASGGGNQPQHF.

This clone was seen only once. The J gene is TRBJ1-2, the V gene TRBV6-5, with D possibly TRBD1 on 6 matching bases. Trimming stripped 6 bases from V and 4 bases from J, with 15 bases between. The germline V gene encodes CDR1 MNHEY and CDR2 SVGAGI. This CDR3 spans 14 amino acids. For the CDR3, the DNA is TGTGCCAGCAGCACTCAGGGGCAACGCTATGGCTACACCTTC. It is translated as CASSTQGQRYGYTF.

This clone was counted once. This chain joins TRBV7-2 and TRBJ2-1; 13 bases line up with TRBD2. CDR3 length: 17 amino acids. V was clipped by 6 bases and J by 4 bases; unmatched bases: 9. The germline V gene has CDR1 SGHTA and CDR2 FQGNSA. The CDR3 spells CASRARRTSGGYNEQFF. The DNA of the CDR3 is TGTGCCAGCAGGGCGAGGCGGACTAGCGGGGGTTACAATGAGCAGTTCTTC.

The chain couples TRBV9 to TRBJ2-2; 15 nucleotides match TRBD2. V was pared by 3 bases and J by 6 bases, with 6 bases of the junction left unmatched. The CDR3 length is 17 residues. Germline V gene data show CDR1 as SGDLS and CDR2 as YYNGEE. CDR3 protein: CASSAGLAGGVAGELFF. CDR3 coding DNA: TGTGCCAGCAGCGCGGGACTAGCGGGAGGAGTAGCCGGGGAGCTGTTTTTT.

The rearrangement links TRBV19 to TRBJ1-3; no clear D. The CDR3 runs to 15 residues. V gave up 5 bases and J gave up 0 bases, with 11 bases separating them. Germline assignment: CDR1 LNHDA and CDR2 SQIVND (reference sequence). This chain's CDR3 is CASSWSTSSGNTIYF. Written as DNA, the CDR3 is TGTGCCAGTAGTTGGTCAACGAGCTCTGGAAACACCATATATTTT.